Below, one TCR beta chain is given with its context. What it binds is not known. The length of the CDR3 is 13 residues. The V gene end was trimmed by 4 bases and the J gene end by 3 bases; junction bases not matched to a gene: 3. CDR1 is SGHTA, CDR2 FQGNSA, per germline. Assay: immunoSEQ multiplex PCR; the TCRdb copy retains only in-frame clones and omits some. The repertoire holds roughly 25,000 clones, approximately 96% seen once, with roughly 2.5% in the top ten. The record originates from a study of monozygotic twins with cystic fibrosis. Whole-study context: With about 15 PCR cycles, barcoded libraries came from approximately 2.7 micrograms of fragmented DNA. The study's findings and limits: V usage most resembled the co-twin in 13 of 16 pairs. Clonality was generally low (median about 0.01), higher in the most severe patients.

The sequence was collected from a girl under 10 years old with cystic fibrosis. This rearrangement joins TRBV7-2 to TRBJ2-7; TRBD1 matches at 7 bases. The sequenced material came from blood. CDR3 coding DNA: TGTGCCAGCAGCTCGGGACAGATCTACGAGCAGTACTTC. Encoded protein: CASSSGQIYEQYF.